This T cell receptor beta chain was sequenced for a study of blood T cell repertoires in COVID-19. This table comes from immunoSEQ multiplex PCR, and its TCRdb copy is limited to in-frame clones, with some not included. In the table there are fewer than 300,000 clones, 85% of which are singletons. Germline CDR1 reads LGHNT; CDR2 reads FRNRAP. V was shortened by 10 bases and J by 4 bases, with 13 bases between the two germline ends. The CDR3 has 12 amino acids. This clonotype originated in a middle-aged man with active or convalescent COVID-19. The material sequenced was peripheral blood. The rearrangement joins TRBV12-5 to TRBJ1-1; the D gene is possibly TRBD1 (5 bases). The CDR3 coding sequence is TGTGCTACCTCGGGGGACGGCACTGAAGCTTTCTTT. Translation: CATSGDGTEAFF.